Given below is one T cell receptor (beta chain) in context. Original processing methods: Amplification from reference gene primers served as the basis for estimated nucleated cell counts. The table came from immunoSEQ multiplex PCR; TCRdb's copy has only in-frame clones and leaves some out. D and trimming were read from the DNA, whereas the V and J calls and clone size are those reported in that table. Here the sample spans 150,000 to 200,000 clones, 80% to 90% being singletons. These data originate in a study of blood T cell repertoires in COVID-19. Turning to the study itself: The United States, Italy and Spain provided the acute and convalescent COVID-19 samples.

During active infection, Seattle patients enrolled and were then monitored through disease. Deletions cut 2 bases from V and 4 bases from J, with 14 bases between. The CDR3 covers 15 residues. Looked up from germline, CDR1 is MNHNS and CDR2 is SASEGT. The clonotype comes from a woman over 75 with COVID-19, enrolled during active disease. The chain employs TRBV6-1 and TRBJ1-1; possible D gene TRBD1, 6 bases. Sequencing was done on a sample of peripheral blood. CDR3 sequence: CASSERRTELTEAFF. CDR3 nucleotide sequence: TGTGCCAGCAGTGAAAGGCGGACAGAACTCACTGAAGCTTTCTTT.